One and the same sample provided the 28 T cell receptor beta chains below, sequenced in a study of blood T cells in healthy people across ages. Using a J-beta primer mix together with a sample-barcoded 5' primer, a second PCR was run for roughly 6 to 12 cycles. TCRdb itself ran the 5' RACE reads through MiXCR, one entry per CDR3 protein. The sample records approximately 730,000 distinct CDR3 sequences, 43% being singletons. Input material: blood. All receptors come from a woman aged 60-75 years in good health.

This clonotype was observed a few times. The rearrangement joins TRBV6-5 to TRBJ1-1; 7 bases agree with TRBD1. After removal of 6 bases from V and 3 bases from J, the junction contained 10 bases not matched to a gene. In germline, CDR1 is MNHEY, CDR2 SVGAGI. The CDR3 contains 15 residues. The DNA of the CDR3 is TGTGCCAGCAGGAATGACAGGGTCCCTGACACTGAAGCTTTCTTT. Encoded protein: CASRNDRVPDTEAFF.

J is TRBJ2-3 and V is TRBV5-1, with D maybe TRBD2 (6 bases). This CDR3 spans 14 amino acids. Trimming pared 4 bases from V and 11 bases from J, leaving 20 bases between. Germline CDR1 SGHRS, CDR2 YFSETQ. CDR3 sequence reads: CASSPRGAGGKQYF. DNA for the CDR3: TGCGCCAGCAGCCCAAGAGGTGCTGGGGGGAAGCAGTATTTT.

The chain recombines TRBV2 with TRBJ2-7; D might be TRBD2 (6 bases). Deletions cut 4 bases from V and 5 bases from J, with 9 bases between. Germline CDR1 reads SNHLY; CDR2 reads FYNNEI. The CDR3 totals 12 residues. CDR3: CASSGSGDEQYF. The CDR3 bases are TGTGCCAGCAGTGGTTCGGGAGACGAGCAGTACTTC.

This rearrangement joins TRBV12-3 or TRBV12-4 to TRBJ1-6; D remains unclear. The CDR3 runs to 14 residues. Trimming cost V 5 bases and J 10 bases, with 15 bases left between them. CDR3 coding DNA: TGTGCCAGCAGTAGCCAGGAGGCGCTGTCACCCCTCCACTTT. Amino acid sequence: CASSSQEALSPLHF.

This clonotype came up many times. This chain links TRBV29-1 with TRBJ2-3; unclear D gene. The CDR3 has 13 amino acids. The V gene lost 2 bases and the J gene lost 4 bases, with 10 bases spanning the gap. Per germline, CDR1 SQVTM and CDR2 ANQGSEA. The CDR3 DNA sequence: TGCAGCGTTGAAAAGAGTTCCTCAGATACGCAGTATTTT. Its protein is CSVEKSSSDTQYF.

This clonotype was observed many times. The rearrangement uses TRBV29-1 and TRBJ2-7, with a weak D call TRBD2 (5 bases). The CDR3 is 13 amino acids. CDR1 is SQVTM, CDR2 ANQGSEA, per germline. The V gene lost 2 bases and the J gene lost 2 bases, with 10 bases spanning the gap. CDR3 bases: TGCAGCGTTGAACTGCTAGCTGCCTACGAGCAGTACTTC. Translation: CSVELLAAYEQYF.

For the CDR3, the DNA is TGTGCCAGCAGCTCCCGCGGGACAGGCGACAATGAGCAGTTCTTC. Residues: CASSSRGTGDNEQFF. The J gene is TRBJ2-1, the V gene TRBV3-1; TRBD1 matches at 8 bases. This CDR3 contains 15 residues. Losses at the gene ends were 5 bases for V and 5 bases for J; bases not matched to a gene: 8. Germline loops: CDR1 LGHDT, CDR2 YNNKEL (reference sequence).

This chain uses TRBV6-5 with TRBJ1-2; 7 nucleotides match TRBD1. V lost 4 bases, J lost 0 bases, and 5 bases stayed unmatched. The CDR3 is 15 amino acids. Germline V gives CDR1 MNHEY, CDR2 SVGAGI. The CDR3 sequence is CASSSAGQPNYGYTF. In DNA, the CDR3 is TGTGCCAGCAGTTCGGCGGGACAGCCTAACTATGGCTACACCTTC.

The V call is TRBV27, the J call TRBJ2-3; 10 nucleotides match TRBD2. Germline V CDR1 and CDR2: MNHEY, SMNVEV (reference sequence). Trimming at V came to 6 bases and at J to 2 bases, leaving 8 bases not matched to a gene. The CDR3 contains 16 residues. In nucleotides, the CDR3 is TGTGCCAGCAGCATCTTAACTAGCGGGGTCACAGATACGCAGTATTTT. As protein: CASSILTSGVTDTQYF.

The V gene is TRBV5-1, the J gene TRBJ1-1; D might be TRBD1 (5 bases). The germline V gene has CDR1 SGHRS and CDR2 YFSETQ. Trimming cost V 3 bases and J 6 bases, with 15 bases left between them. CDR3 length: 14 amino acids. CDR3 in amino acids: CASSSSPTASEAFF. In nucleotides, the CDR3 is TGCGCCAGCAGCTCATCCCCGACAGCATCTGAAGCTTTCTTT. The variable domain in full, with the rest retrieved from reference TRBV5-1 and TRBJ1-1, is KAGVTQTPRYLIKTRGQQVTLSCSPISGHRSVSWYQQTPGQGLQFLFEYFSETQRNKGNFPGRFSGRQFSNSRSEMNVSTLELGDSALYLCASSSSPTASEAFFGQGTRLTVV.

Only a few counts were recorded for this clonotype. The chain couples TRBV15 to TRBJ1-1; D gene unclear. Germline lookup yields CDR1 LNHNV and CDR2 YYDKDF (reference sequence). V lost 5 bases and J lost 0, with 7 bases in between. The length of the CDR3 is 13 residues. The CDR3 DNA sequence: TGTGCCACCAGCGAGGGTTTGAACACTGAAGCTTTCTTT. This codes for CATSEGLNTEAFF.

The chain carries TRBV30 and TRBJ2-1, with D tentatively TRBD1 (6 bases). The germline V gene encodes CDR1 GTSNPN and CDR2 SVGIG (reference sequence). With 2 bases removed from V and 10 bases from J, the gap between germline ends came to 9 bases. This CDR3 has 11 amino acids. The CDR3 DNA follows: TGTGCCTGGAGTCCTGGGGGCGAGCAGTTCTTC. Its translation: CAWSPGGEQFF.

The genes are TRBV28 and TRBJ2-7, with 10 bases lining up with TRBD1. The V gene's germline CDR1 is MDHEN and CDR2 SYDVKM. The CDR3 has 14 amino acids. The V gene end was trimmed by 7 bases and the J gene end by 2 bases; junction bases not matched to a gene: 5. CDR3 coding DNA: TGTGCCAGCAACGCGGACAGGGGGACCTACGAGCAGTACTTC. Residues: CASNADRGTYEQYF.

This clonotype was detected only a few times. The chain has TRBV9 and TRBJ1-5; possibly TRBD1 for D (6 bases). This CDR3 spans 14 amino acids. Trimming took off 3 bases at V and 5 bases at J, with 12 bases between the two ends. From germline, CDR1 is SGDLS and CDR2 YYNGEE. CDR3 DNA: TGTGCCAGCAGCGCCCGGGACAATTATCAGCCCCAGCATTTT. Amino acids: CASSARDNYQPQHF.

The chain employs TRBV11-1 and TRBJ2-3, with D perhaps TRBD2 (6 bases). The CDR3 consists of 16 residues. CDR1 and CDR2 from the germline V gene are SGHAT and FQDESV (reference sequence). Deletions cut 1 base from V and 1 base from J, with 12 bases between. For the CDR3, the DNA is TGTGCCAGCAGCTTAGGGCGGGGTGGTGGCACAGATACGCAGTATTTT. This codes for CASSLGRGGGTDTQYF.

This clonotype was seen a few times. The chain combines TRBV7-2 with TRBJ2-5; 7 nucleotides match TRBD2. The CDR3 totals 15 residues. Germline CDR1 and CDR2: SGHTA and FQGNSA. Trimming at V came to 4 bases and at J to 4 bases, leaving 9 bases not matched to a gene. For the CDR3, the DNA is TGTGCCAGCAGCTCGGTTGGACTAGAACGAGAGACCCAGTACTTC. The encoded protein is CASSSVGLERETQYF.

This clonotype occurred a few times. This chain joins TRBV7-2 and TRBJ1-4; 8 positions match TRBD1. CDR3 size: 14 residues. Germline V gene data show CDR1 as SGHTA and CDR2 as FQGNSA. Trimming cost V 6 bases and J 7 bases; bases outside gene matches: 7. Here the CDR3 DNA reads TGTGCCAGCAGATCGGACAGGGCGACTGAAAAACTGTTTTTT. This gives the protein CASRSDRATEKLFF. The full variable domain, its missing parts supplied by reference TRBV7-2 and TRBJ1-4, is GAGVSQSPSNKVTEKGKDVELRCDPISGHTALYWYRQSLGQGLEFLIYFQGNSAPDKSGLPSDRFSAERTGGSVSTLTIQRTQQEDSAVYLCASRSDRATEKLFFGSGTQLSVL.

The chain employs TRBV6-1 and TRBJ2-5; 9 nucleotides agree with TRBD1. The DNA end is a closer match to TRBJ2-7, so the J assignment may be wrong. CDR3 length: 14 amino acids. Germline V gene sequence: CDR1 MNHNS, CDR2 SASEGT. The CDR3 region is CASLEGTGSLEQYF. DNA for the CDR3: TGTGCCAGCCTAGAGGGGACAGGGTCCCTCGAGCAGTACTTC.

This clonotype showed up just a few times. This sequence joins TRBV10-3 and TRBJ2-2; TRBD2 aligns across 9 bases. The V gene's germline CDR1 is ENHRY and CDR2 SYGVKD. This CDR3 region has 16 residues. V lost 0 bases to trimming and J lost 1 base; unmatched junction nucleotides: 0. The CDR3 here is CAISESTSGNTGELFF. DNA of the CDR3: TGTGCCATCAGTGAGTCGACTAGCGGGAACACCGGGGAGCTGTTTTTT.

The V call is TRBV27, the J call TRBJ2-1, with D hard to call. The germline V gene has CDR1 MNHEY and CDR2 SMNVEV (reference sequence). The CDR3 has 11 residues. V lost 6 bases to trimming and J lost 13 bases, with 13 bases between them. The DNA of the CDR3 is TGTGCCAGCAGCTCCGGCGGTACCCAGTTCTTC. Amino acids: CASSSGGTQFF.

The chain joins TRBV7-3 to TRBJ2-1; D gene uncertain. Trimming left V 2 bases short and J 6 bases short, with 11 bases between. Germline CDR1 SGHTA, CDR2 FQGTGA. The CDR3 runs to 14 residues. The CDR3 region is CASSLGPDPNEQFF. The CDR3, as DNA: TGTGCCAGCAGCTTAGGTCCGGATCCCAATGAGCAGTTCTTC. The complete variable domain, with remaining parts taken from reference TRBV7-3 and TRBJ2-1, reads GAGVSQTPSNKVTEKGKYVELRCDPISGHTALYWYRQSLGQGPEFLIYFQGTGAADDSGLPNDRFFAVRPEGSVSTLKIQRTERGDSAVYLCASSLGPDPNEQFFGPGTRLTVL.

The rearrangement uses TRBV6-2 or TRBV6-3 and TRBJ1-2; D not certain. Germline CDR1 MNHEY, CDR2 SVGEGT. Trimming shortened V by 2 bases and J by 12 bases, and 16 bases separated the two germline ends. The length of the CDR3 is 13 residues. CDR3 DNA sequence: TGTGCCAGCAGTTACACAACGGAGGCGCGAAACACCTTC. Residues: CASSYTTEARNTF.

This clonotype was seen a few times. The J gene is TRBJ2-6, the V gene TRBV11-2; D unresolved. Germline V gene lookup returns CDR1 SGHAT and CDR2 FQNNGV. CDR3 length: 14 residues. V lost 5 bases, J lost 4 bases, and 9 bases lay in between. The CDR3 DNA is TGTGCCAGCAGCCCCACCGTAGGGGCCAACGTCCTGACTTTC. Protein sequence: CASSPTVGANVLTF.

As for this clonotype: Its ends do not fully match the called genes, so a read error is possible. The J gene is TRBJ2-7, the V gene TRBV6-2 or TRBV6-3; D possibly matches TRBD1 or TRBD2 (5 bases each). The CDR3 length is 13 residues. CDR1 is MNHEY, CDR2 SVGEGT, per germline. The CDR3 bases are TGTGCCAGCAGTTACGGGACCGAGTACGAGCTGTACTTC. Translation: CASSYGTEYELYF.

This sequence joins TRBV28 and TRBJ1-4; D is possibly TRBD1 (5 bases). The germline V gene has CDR1 MDHEN and CDR2 SYDVKM. This CDR3 is built from 15 residues. V dropped 7 bases and J dropped 0 bases, with 12 bases sitting between them. CDR3 region: CASIMTGATNEKLFF. In DNA, the CDR3 is TGTGCCAGCATAATGACGGGGGCAACTAATGAAAAACTGTTTTTT. Together with reference TRBV28 and TRBJ1-4, the CDR3 gives the full variable domain: DVKVTQSSRYLVKRTGEKVFLECVQDMDHENMFWYRQDPGLGLRLIYFSYDVKMKEKGDIPEGYSVSREKKERFSLILESASTNQTSMYLCASIMTGATNEKLFFGSGTQLSVL.

This clonotype came up a few times. The chain carries TRBV6-2 or TRBV6-3 and TRBJ2-5; D may correspond to TRBD1 or TRBD2 (6 bases each). The J call could be wrong; TRBJ2-7 is a better fit for the DNA end. Looked up from germline, CDR1 is MNHEY and CDR2 is SVGEGT. This CDR3 region has 16 residues. This CDR3 reads CASSYPGGGQPYEQYF. Here the CDR3 DNA reads TGTGCCAGCAGTTACCCCGGAGGGGGTCAACCCTACGAGCAGTACTTC.

The chain couples TRBV20-1 to TRBJ1-1; D unclear. Germline CDR1 DFQATT, CDR2 SNEGSKA (reference sequence). V was shortened by 2 bases and J by 13 bases, with 20 bases between the two germline ends. There are 13 residues in the CDR3. CDR3 loop: CSARPRRTELGFF. For the CDR3, the DNA is TGCAGTGCTAGACCCCGACGGACTGAGTTGGGTTTCTTT.

Many counts were recorded for this clonotype. The rearrangement links TRBV5-1 to TRBJ2-7; D may be TRBD2 (6 bases). CDR1 and CDR2 (germline): SGHRS, YFSETQ. The CDR3 runs 13 residues. V gave up 3 bases and J gave up 2 bases, with 9 bases separating them. The CDR3, as DNA: TGCGCCAGCAGCTGCAGGGAGGCCTACGAGCAGTACTTC. Protein sequence: CASSCREAYEQYF.